The clone carrying this T cell receptor beta chain has a handful of counts. What it binds is unknown. PCR was performed using 60 Vbeta and 13 Jbeta primers. This table comes from immunoSEQ multiplex PCR, and its TCRdb copy is limited to in-frame clones, with some not included. The sample comprises more than 85,000 clones, roughly 12% of which are singletons, and about a sixth rests with the top ten. The V and J ends lost 5 bases and 4 bases respectively, with 6 bases between them. The CDR3 consists of 12 residues. Germline CDR1 reads MDHEN; CDR2 reads SYDVKM. These data originate in a study of cytomegalovirus exposure and HLA in healthy donors. Findings and limits, study-wide: Exclusion as indistinguishable affected some V segments, including TRBV6-2 and TRBV6-3. A later analysis showed TCR association rates differing by HLA locus, peaking at DRB1 and lowest at HLA-C.

Material for sequencing was PBMCs. The TCR sequence derives from a man aged 35 to 55 in good health and CMV-seropositive. J is TRBJ1-5 and V is TRBV28; no definite D call. In DNA form, the CDR3 reads TGTGCCAGCAGTGACACTAATCAGCCCCAGCATTTT. This codes for CASSDTNQPQHF.